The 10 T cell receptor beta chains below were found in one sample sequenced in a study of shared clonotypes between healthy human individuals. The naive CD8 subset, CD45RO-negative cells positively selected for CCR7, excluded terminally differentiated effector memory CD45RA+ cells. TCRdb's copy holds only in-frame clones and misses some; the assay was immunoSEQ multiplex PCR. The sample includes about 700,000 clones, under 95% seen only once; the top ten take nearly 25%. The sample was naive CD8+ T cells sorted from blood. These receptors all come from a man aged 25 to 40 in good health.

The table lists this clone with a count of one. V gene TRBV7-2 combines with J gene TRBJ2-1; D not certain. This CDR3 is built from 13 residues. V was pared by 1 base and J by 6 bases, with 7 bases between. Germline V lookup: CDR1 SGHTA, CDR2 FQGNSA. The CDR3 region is CASSLGSVNEQFF. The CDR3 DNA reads TGTGCCAGCAGCTTAGGCAGCGTCAATGAGCAGTTCTTC.

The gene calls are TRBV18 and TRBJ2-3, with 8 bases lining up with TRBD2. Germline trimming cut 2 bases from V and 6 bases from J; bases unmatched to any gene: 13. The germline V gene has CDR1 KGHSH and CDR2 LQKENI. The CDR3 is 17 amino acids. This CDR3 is CASSPSPGGPVRDTQYF. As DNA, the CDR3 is TGTGCCAGCTCACCATCTCCGGGAGGGCCGGTGAGGGATACGCAGTATTTT.

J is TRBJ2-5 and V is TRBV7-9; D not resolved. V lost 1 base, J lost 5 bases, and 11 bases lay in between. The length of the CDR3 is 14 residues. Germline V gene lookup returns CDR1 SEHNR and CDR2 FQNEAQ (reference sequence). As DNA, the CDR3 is TGTGCCAGCAGCTTAGTGAAATATGAGGAGACCCAGTACTTC. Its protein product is CASSLVKYEETQYF.

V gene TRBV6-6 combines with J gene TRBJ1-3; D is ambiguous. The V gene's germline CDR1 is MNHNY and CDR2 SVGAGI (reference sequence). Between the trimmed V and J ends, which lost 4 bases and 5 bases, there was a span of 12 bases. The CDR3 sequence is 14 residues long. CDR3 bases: TGTGCCAGCAGTTCTATGGGGTCGCGAAACACCATATATTTT. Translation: CASSSMGSRNTIYF.

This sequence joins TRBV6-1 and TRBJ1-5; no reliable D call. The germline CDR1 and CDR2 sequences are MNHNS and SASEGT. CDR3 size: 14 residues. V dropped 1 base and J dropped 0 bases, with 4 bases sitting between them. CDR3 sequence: CASSEGYSNQPQHF. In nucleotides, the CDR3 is TGTGCCAGCAGTGAAGGGTATAGCAATCAGCCCCAGCATTTT.

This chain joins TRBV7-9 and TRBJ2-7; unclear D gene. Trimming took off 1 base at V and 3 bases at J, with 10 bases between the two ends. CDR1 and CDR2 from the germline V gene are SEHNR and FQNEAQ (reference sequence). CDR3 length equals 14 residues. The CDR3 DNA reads TGTGCCAGCAGCTTAGAAAGGGAATTCTACGAGCAGTACTTC. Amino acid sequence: CASSLEREFYEQYF.

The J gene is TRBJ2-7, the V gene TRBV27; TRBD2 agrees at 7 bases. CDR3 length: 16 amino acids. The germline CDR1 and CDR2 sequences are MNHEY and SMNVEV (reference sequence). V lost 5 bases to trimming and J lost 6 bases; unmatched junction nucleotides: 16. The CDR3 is CASSPRGGLEQGEQYF. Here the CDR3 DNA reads TGTGCCAGCAGTCCCCGGGGAGGGCTGGAGCAAGGCGAGCAGTACTTC.

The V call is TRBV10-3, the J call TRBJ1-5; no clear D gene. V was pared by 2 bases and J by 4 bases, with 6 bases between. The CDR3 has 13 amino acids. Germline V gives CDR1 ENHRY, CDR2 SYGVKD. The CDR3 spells CAISEGTNQPQHF. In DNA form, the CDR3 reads TGTGCCATCAGTGAGGGAACAAATCAGCCCCAGCATTTT.

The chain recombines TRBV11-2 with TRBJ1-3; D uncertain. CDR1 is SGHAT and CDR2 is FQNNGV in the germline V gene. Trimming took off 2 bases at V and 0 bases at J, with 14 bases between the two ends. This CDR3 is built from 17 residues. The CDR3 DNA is TGTGCCAGCAGCTTAAAGTGGCGGGGAGTCTCTGGAAACACCATATATTTT. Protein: CASSLKWRGVSGNTIYF.

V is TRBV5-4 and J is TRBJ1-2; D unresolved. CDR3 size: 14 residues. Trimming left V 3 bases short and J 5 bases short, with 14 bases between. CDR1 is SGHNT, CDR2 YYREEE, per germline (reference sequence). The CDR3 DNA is TGTGCCAGCAGCTCGGTGACCGAAGGGTATGGCTACACCTTC. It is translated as CASSSVTEGYGYTF. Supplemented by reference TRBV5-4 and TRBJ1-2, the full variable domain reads ETGVTQSPTHLIKTRGQQVTLRCSSQSGHNTVSWYQQALGQGPQFIFQYYREEENGRGNFPPRFSGLQFPNYSSELNVNALELDDSALYLCASSSVTEGYGYTFGSGTRLTVV.